This T cell receptor beta chain stems from a study of spatial heterogeneity in lung cancer (dated by TCRdb to the late 2010s). For the study in its entirety: More beta-chain than alpha-chain transcripts were consistently detected, likely reflecting higher beta-chain transcript abundance. In the raw uncorrected reads, each unique combination of TCR and UMI appeared more than ten times on average. In non-small cell lung cancer, the study made a quantitative comparison of TCR alpha and beta repertoires among multiple tumor regions, matched nontumor lung and blood. The study linked features of the TCR repertoire to counts of nonsynonymous mutations, which were determined by whole-exome sequencing of tumor tissue. At surgery, both alpha and beta chains were TCR-sequenced in roughly 230 tumor regions, fewer than 65 matched nontumor lung samples and some 58 PBMC samples. Broad study findings and their caveats: Confirming at a functional level the hypothesis that regional TCRs recognize regional mutations was considered to require additional single-cell paired TCR alpha and beta sequencing. Ubiquitous expanded tumor TCRs were detected in blood more often at tumor resection than at routine follow-up.

For this chain, trimming is 6 bases at the V end and 4 bases at the J end, and the number of junction bases without a gene match is 11. Per the germline V gene (reference sequence), DFQATT is the CDR1 and SNEGSKA is the CDR2. From its cysteine to its phenylalanine, the CDR3 spans 15 amino acids. The kept DNA is CDR3 alone, 45 bases in frame from the first base. The library was obtained by 5' RACE. The sequencing machine was a NextSeq 500. To allow correction of PCR and sequencing errors, the TCR library protocol tagged every TCR cDNA molecule with a unique molecular identifier. Regarding the original processing steps: TCR identification, UMI-based error correction and CDR3 extraction were all carried out with Decombinator tools. Expanded TCRs were defined as those above a frequency of 2 per 1,000, corresponding to the top 1% of the tumor frequency distribution. Renyi diversity was calculated using the R vegan package after each repertoire was subsampled 100 times to 5,000 TCRs. CDR3 similarity networks were built from amino acid triplet string-kernel similarity, with CDR3s being connected when pairwise similarity was above 0.82. The raw public reads went through TCRdb reprocessing: fastp at Q25, MiXCR clone calling, in-frame beta chains kept. Identical CDR3 protein sequences are pooled into one entry, listed with their most common genes and DNA. These V and J calls originate from TCRdb's pipeline instead of the authors' own analysis. The sample contains around 89,000 distinct CDR3 sequences, about 12% of them found a single time. Over 40% of the sample rests with the top ten.

Note on this clonotype: What antigen it recognizes has not been identified. Base qualities are not provided; no much larger clone lies one nucleotide away.

The time point label, as the study defines it: sample taken at primary tumor resection. Donors were 72 patients with early-stage, untreated non-small cell lung cancer from the lung TRACERx cohort. Whole RNA extracted from tumor and nontumor lung tissue, or from cryopreserved PBMC samples, was used for TCR sequencing without cell sorting. Only patients for whom sufficient RNA was available from at least two tumor regions were selected for TCR sequencing. This chain joins TRBV20-1 to TRBJ2-5; a stretch of 10 junction bases matches TRBD2. The TCR was taken from a male donor with early-stage non-small cell lung cancer. Source: PBMCs, taken at surgery. The CDR3 region: CSARTGTSARETQYF. The nucleotide sequence is given as TGCAGTGCCCGAACCGGGACTAGCGCGAGAGAGACCCAGTACTTC.